These 14 T cell receptor beta chains originate from one sample sequenced in a study of cytomegalovirus exposure and HLA in healthy donors. The PCR used 60 Vbeta and 13 Jbeta primers. The repertoire was sequenced with immunoSEQ multiplex PCR; TCRdb's copy has only in-frame clones and lacks some. The data contain around 140,000 clones, about 83% of them singletons. Input material: PBMCs. These receptors all stem from a man between 35 and 55 years old in good health and CMV-seropositive.

The rearrangement joins TRBV10-3 to TRBJ1-4; 9 bases are a match to TRBD1. V trimming: 11 bases; J trimming: 8 bases; junction bases outside the gene matches: 6. The CDR3 is 12 residues long. Per the germline V gene, CDR1 is ENHRY and CDR2 is SYGVKD. The CDR3 reads CASADRGEKLFF. The DNA of the CDR3 is TGTGCCTCAGCCGACAGGGGGGAAAAACTGTTTTTT.

This chain joins TRBV11-2 and TRBJ2-1; 15 bases align to TRBD2. Trimming took 4 bases from V and 4 from J; bases not matched to a gene: 8. Germline CDR1 reads SGHAT; CDR2 reads FQNNGV. The CDR3 has 18 amino acids. The CDR3 DNA reads TGTGCCAGCAGCTCTTTGCCGGGACTAGCGGGAGGTTACAATGAGCAGTTCTTC. As protein: CASSSLPGLAGGYNEQFF.

V usage is TRBV7-9 and J usage is TRBJ2-1; tentative D call: TRBD2 (6 bases). The CDR3 is 16 amino acids. V lost 6 bases, J lost 2 bases, and 17 bases lay in between. Germline CDR1 is SEHNR and CDR2 is FQNEAQ (reference sequence). The DNA of the CDR3 is TGTGCCAGCAGTCCCCTGCGGGGCCGGACCTACAATGAGCAGTTCTTC. This translates into CASSPLRGRTYNEQFF.

The chain combines TRBV19 with TRBJ2-7; TRBD1 agrees at 10 bases. V shed 3 bases and J 6 bases; nucleotides not matched to a gene: 11. Germline CDR1 LNHDA, CDR2 SQIVND (reference sequence). There are 16 residues in the CDR3. CDR3 bases: TGTGCCAGTAGTATTGGGACCGGGACAGGGGCGAGCGAGCAGTACTTC. Its translation is CASSIGTGTGASEQYF.

The V gene is TRBV2, the J gene TRBJ1-5; D possibly corresponds to TRBD1 (5 bases). The CDR3 sequence is 14 residues long. Per germline, CDR1 SNHLY and CDR2 FYNNEI. Trimming took 6 bases from V and 5 from J, leaving 14 bases between them. CDR3 residues: CASSETVIDQPQHF. CDR3 bases: TGTGCCAGCAGCGAGACAGTTATCGATCAGCCCCAGCATTTT.

This chain links TRBV5-6 with TRBJ2-1, with TRBD2 identical over 13 bases. Looked up from germline, CDR1 is SGHDT and CDR2 is YYEEEE. With 4 bases clipped from V and 13 bases from J, the junction kept 5 bases outside the gene matches. There are 13 residues in the CDR3. CDR3 residues: CASSPTSGRSQFF. CDR3 nucleotide sequence: TGTGCCAGCAGCCCGACTAGCGGGAGGTCCCAGTTCTTC.

This clone has more than one count but fewer than ten. The chain is built from TRBV5-1 and TRBJ1-6, with D perhaps TRBD1 (6 bases). The CDR3 extends over 14 amino acids. Trimming pared 0 bases from V and 12 bases from J, leaving 13 bases between. The V gene's germline CDR1 is SGHRS and CDR2 YFSETQ. For the CDR3, the DNA is TGCGCCAGCAGCTTGGGGACAGCCAGACAACCCCTCCACTTT. Residues: CASSLGTARQPLHF.

The rearrangement uses TRBV7-2 and TRBJ2-5; 9 bases are a match to TRBD2. The last part of the DNA fits TRBJ2-7 better; the J call may be wrong. This CDR3 is 14 amino acids long. Germline V gene data show CDR1 as SGHTA and CDR2 as FQGNSA. The CDR3 nucleotides read TGTGCCAGCAGCTCCCCGGGACTAGCCGTCGAGCAGTACTTC. It translates to CASSSPGLAVEQYF.

The chain carries TRBV28 and TRBJ2-1, with TRBD2 matching over 9 bases. Per germline, CDR1 MDHEN and CDR2 SYDVKM. The CDR3 covers 15 residues. J was trimmed by 8 bases and V by 7 bases; bases with no gene match: 12. CDR3 coding DNA: TGTGCCAGCACTCCCCCGGGACTAGCAGTAGATGAGCAGTTCTTC. Encoded protein: CASTPPGLAVDEQFF.

The rearrangement uses TRBV5-6 and TRBJ2-1; tentatively, D is TRBD2 (7 bases). Germline assignment: CDR1 SGHDT and CDR2 YYEEEE. The CDR3 is made up of 15 amino acids. Trimming pared 0 bases from V and 1 base from J, leaving 8 bases between. CDR3 loop: CASSLEGGSYNEQFF. CDR3 bases: TGTGCCAGCAGCTTGGAGGGGGGGTCCTACAATGAGCAGTTCTTC.

The chain recombines TRBV29-1 with TRBJ2-7; 9 bases line up with TRBD1. V was clipped by 7 bases and J by 3 bases; unmatched bases: 10. The CDR3 is made up of 14 amino acids. Per germline, CDR1 SQVTM and CDR2 ANQGSEA. The CDR3 region has the DNA TGCAGCGCTGTCGGGACAGGGCCTCGCTACGAGCAGTACTTC. Translated: CSAVGTGPRYEQYF.

This clone has a handful of counts. The chain couples TRBV7-2 to TRBJ2-1, with D maybe TRBD2 (6 bases). V was clipped by 4 bases and J by 9 bases, with 16 bases between them. CDR3 length: 14 amino acids. Germline V gives CDR1 SGHTA, CDR2 FQGNSA. The CDR3 DNA reads TGTGCCAGCAGCTCACCGATGACCGGGGGTGAGCAGTTCTTC. Translation gives CASSSPMTGGEQFF.

The rearrangement links TRBV7-9 to TRBJ2-3, with 8 bases lining up with TRBD2. The CDR3 totals 15 residues. V was clipped by 0 bases and J by 5 bases; unmatched bases: 4. Germline V gene sequence: CDR1 SEHNR, CDR2 FQNEAQ (reference sequence). For the CDR3, the DNA is TGTGCCAGCAGCTTAGCAGCGGGAGAGGGAGATACGCAGTATTTT. This codes for CASSLAAGEGDTQYF.

This sequence joins TRBV5-1 and TRBJ2-3; 7 bases fit TRBD1. Germline lookup yields CDR1 SGHRS and CDR2 YFSETQ. V trimming: 0 bases; J trimming: 2 bases; junction bases outside the gene matches: 3. There are 15 residues in the CDR3. The CDR3 region is CASSLGTGITDTQYF. The CDR3 region has the DNA TGCGCCAGCAGCTTGGGGACAGGTATCACAGATACGCAGTATTTT.